These T cell receptor beta chains were read from a single sample in a study of blood T cell repertoires in COVID-19. Data came from immunoSEQ multiplex PCR; TCRdb stores just in-frame clones and leaves some out. Of 52,000 or so clones in the sample, roughly 91% were seen once. Sequencing input: peripheral blood. These receptors all stem from a human donor in a cohort sampled during active COVID-19. CDR3s include the opening cysteine and the closing phenylalanine or tryptophan. The D gene is left open where the match is weak. The listing skips clone size in some rows; elsewhere it reads once, few, many or a size class.

d_call	v_call	cdr3_length	clone_size	j_call	cdr3_nt	cdr3_aa
TRBD1	TRBV19	16	.	TRBJ1-6	TGTGCCAGTAGTCGTCAAGGGACAGGAGCTAATTCACCCCTCCACTTT	CASSRQGTGANSPLHF
.	TRBV24-1	17	once	TRBJ2-2	TGTGCCACCAGTGATTTAGGGGCAGGGGGGAGCACCGGGGAGCTGTTTTTT	CATSDLGAGGSTGELFF
.	TRBV3-1/TRBV3-2	14	.	TRBJ2-5	TGTGCCAGCAGCGCCCCTAGGGGCCAAGAGACCCAGTACTTC	CASSAPRGQETQYF
TRBD1	TRBV9	14	.	TRBJ1-2	TGTGCCAGCAGCGTAGGGGGGACAGGCTATGGCTACACCTTC	CASSVGGTGYGYTF
.	TRBV6-6	13	few	TRBJ1-1	TGTGCCAGCAGCCAGACAGTGAACACTGAAGCTTTCTTT	CASSQTVNTEAFF
.	TRBV12-3/TRBV12-4	12	.	TRBJ2-2	TGTGCCAGCAGTTTCGCGTTGGGGGAGCTGTTTTTT	CASSFALGELFF
.	TRBV7-2	16	.	TRBJ2-6	TGTGCCAGCAGCCCCTTCCGAGCAGGTGGGGCCAACGTCCTGACTTTC	CASSPFRAGGANVLTF
.	TRBV28	13	.	TRBJ1-1	TGTGCCAGCAGTTTGGCGGGGATGACTGAAGCTTTCTTT	CASSLAGMTEAFF
TRBD2	TRBV6-2/TRBV6-3	16	.	TRBJ2-3	TGTGCCAGCAGTTACGGTAGCGGGAGCGGCACAGATACGCAGTATTTT	CASSYGSGSGTDTQYF
TRBD1	TRBV28	16	once	TRBJ1-5	TGTGCCAGCAGTTCTCACAGGGGTTCACGTAATCAGCCCCAGCATTTT	CASSSHRGSRNQPQHF
TRBD1	TRBV13	14	.	TRBJ2-3	TGTGCCAGCAGCCGCGACAGGGGCACAGATACGCAGTATTTT	CASSRDRGTDTQYF
.	TRBV25-1	14	few	TRBJ1-1	TGTGCCAGCAGTGCCCCCGAAGGGGTGACTGAAGCTTTCTTT	CASSAPEGVTEAFF
TRBD1	TRBV7-9	16	.	TRBJ1-4	TGTGCCAGCAGCTCTAATTACAGGGGGGCTAATGAAAAACTGTTTTTT	CASSSNYRGANEKLFF
.	TRBV11-2	16	.	TRBJ1-1	TGTGCCAGCAGCCGCCATCTGGGACAACAAGGCGCTGAAGCTTTCTTT	CASSRHLGQQGAEAFF
.	TRBV7-8	14	.	TRBJ2-3	TGTGCCAGCAGCCGCAGGACTGACACAGATACGCAGTATTTT	CASSRRTDTDTQYF
.	TRBV5-1	16	.	TRBJ2-3	TGCGCCAGCAGCCCAGGGGAAATTTTAGGAACAGATACGCAGTATTTT	CASSPGEILGTDTQYF
.	TRBV10-2	14	.	TRBJ2-3	TGCGCCAGCAGTGATAGTCGGGGCACAGATACGCAGTATTTT	CASSDSRGTDTQYF
TRBD1	TRBV19	13	.	TRBJ1-3	TGTGCCACTCAAACAGGGGGCGCCCACACCATATATTTT	CATQTGGAHTIYF
TRBD1	TRBV7-8	17	.	TRBJ2-2	TGTGCCAGCAGATCCCCTCGGACAGGGGGGGTCACCGGGGAGCTGTTTTTT	CASRSPRTGGVTGELFF